Sequencing of this T cell receptor beta chain was carried out in a study of blood T cells in healthy people across ages. Overall study findings and caveats: Donor CMV infection status was unknown, possibly confounding age-related changes in expanded clonotypes.

For this clonotype: Its antigen is as yet unknown.

A J-beta primer mix and a sample-barcoded 5' primer were used in a second PCR of about 7 to 12 cycles. In TCRdb, the 5' RACE reads were re-called with MiXCR into one record per CDR3 protein. The table lists 790,000 or so distinct CDR3 sequences, around 50% of them singletons. The V gene end was trimmed by 8 bases and the J gene end by 4 bases; junction bases not matched to a gene: 7. Germline values: CDR1 MNHEY, CDR2 SMNVEV (reference sequence). This CDR3 is built from 13 residues. This sequence originates from a middle-aged man in good health. The sequenced sample was blood. The V and J genes are TRBV27 and TRBJ1-2; 7 positions agree with TRBD1. CDR3: CASGFGDSYGYTF. The CDR3 DNA sequence: TGTGCCAGCGGATTTGGGGACAGCTATGGCTACACCTTC.